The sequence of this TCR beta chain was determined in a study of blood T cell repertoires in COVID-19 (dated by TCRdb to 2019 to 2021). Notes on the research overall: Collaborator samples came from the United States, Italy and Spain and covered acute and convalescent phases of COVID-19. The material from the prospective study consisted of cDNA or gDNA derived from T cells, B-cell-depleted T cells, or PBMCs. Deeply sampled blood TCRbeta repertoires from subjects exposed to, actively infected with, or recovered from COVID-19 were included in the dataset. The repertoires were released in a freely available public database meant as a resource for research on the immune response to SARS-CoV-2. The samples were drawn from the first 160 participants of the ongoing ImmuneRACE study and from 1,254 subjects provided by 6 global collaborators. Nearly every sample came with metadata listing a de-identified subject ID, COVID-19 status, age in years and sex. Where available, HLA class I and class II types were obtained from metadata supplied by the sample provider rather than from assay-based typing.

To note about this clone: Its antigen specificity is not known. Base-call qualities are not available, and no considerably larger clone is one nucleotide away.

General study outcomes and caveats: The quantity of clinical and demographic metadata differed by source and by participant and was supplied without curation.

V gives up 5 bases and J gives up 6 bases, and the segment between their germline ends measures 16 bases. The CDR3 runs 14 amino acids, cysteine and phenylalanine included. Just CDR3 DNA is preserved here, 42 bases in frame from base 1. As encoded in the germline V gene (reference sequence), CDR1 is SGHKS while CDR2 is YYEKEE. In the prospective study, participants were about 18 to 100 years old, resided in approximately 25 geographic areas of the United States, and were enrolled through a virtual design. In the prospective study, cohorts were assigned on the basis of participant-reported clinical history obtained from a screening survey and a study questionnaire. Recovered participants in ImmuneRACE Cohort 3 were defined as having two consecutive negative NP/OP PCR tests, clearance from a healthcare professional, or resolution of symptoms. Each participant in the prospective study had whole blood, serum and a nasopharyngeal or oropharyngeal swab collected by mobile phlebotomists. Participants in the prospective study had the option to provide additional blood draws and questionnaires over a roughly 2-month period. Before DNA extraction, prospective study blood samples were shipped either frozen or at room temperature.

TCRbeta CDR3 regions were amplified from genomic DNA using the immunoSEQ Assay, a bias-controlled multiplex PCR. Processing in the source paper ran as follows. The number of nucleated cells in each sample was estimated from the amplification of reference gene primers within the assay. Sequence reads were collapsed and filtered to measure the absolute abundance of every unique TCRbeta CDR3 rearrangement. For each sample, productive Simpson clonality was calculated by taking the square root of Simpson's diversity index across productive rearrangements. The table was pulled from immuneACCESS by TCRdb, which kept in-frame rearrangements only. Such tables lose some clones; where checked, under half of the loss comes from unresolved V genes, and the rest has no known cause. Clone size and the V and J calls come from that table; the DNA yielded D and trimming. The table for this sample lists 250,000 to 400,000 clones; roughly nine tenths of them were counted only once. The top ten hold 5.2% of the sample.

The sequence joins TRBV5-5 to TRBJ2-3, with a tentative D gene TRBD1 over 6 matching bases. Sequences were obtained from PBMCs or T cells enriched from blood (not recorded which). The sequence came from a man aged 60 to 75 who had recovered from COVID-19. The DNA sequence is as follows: TGTGCCAGCAGTCTCCAACAGGGCAGGGATACGCAGTATTTT. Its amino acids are CASSLQQGRDTQYF.